This T cell receptor beta chain was sequenced in a study of patients and donors after allogeneic stem cell transplantation. Using its own MiXCR run on the RT-PCR reads, TCRdb lists one record per CDR3 protein. Seen here are about a million distinct CDR3 sequences, 18% observed once, and the top ten hold approximately 5.9%. This clonotype was picked up many times. This sequence originates from a human donor who was either an allogeneic HSCT recipient or a stem cell or donor lymphocyte infusion donor (not recorded which). It is not recorded whose cells these are; they may come from a transplant donor. The sequenced sample was blood, either unsorted or a sorted T cell fraction (not recorded which).

CDR3 amino acids: CASSYRTAGWNTEAFF. The CDR3 nucleotides read TGTGCCAGCAGTTACCGCACCGCGGGGTGGAACACTGAAGCTTTCTTT. This chain links TRBV6-5 with TRBJ1-1; no clear D. Germline-derived CDR1 and CDR2 are MNHEY and SVGAGI. The CDR3 consists of 16 residues. V gave up 2 bases and J gave up 1 base, with 14 bases separating them.